This TCR beta chain stems from a study of long-term antiretroviral therapy in people with HIV (dated by TCRdb to 2022 to 2024). Regarding the study in general: The earliest samples were collected about a decade before the 2015 WHO recommendation for immediate ART, when ART was typically delayed until CD4 counts fell. A retrospective serial study tested whether ART initiation and durable HIV suppression were associated with changes in peripheral blood TRB repertoire composition and diversity. From some 27 adults with confirmed HIV infection, the cohort provided some 200 cryopreserved PBMC samples, gathered serially across a mean of about six years (range 1-12). Eleven of the 30 participants with HIV were female. No cross-contamination during QIAcube processing was seen in test extractions of a monoclonal T-cell line run alongside around 34 polyclonal samples.

On the study overall, not on this receptor specifically: The samples were dated from about 2003 to 2018, and the ART regimens that were used may be less effective than current ART regimens. Inferences about post-ART repertoire changes were limited because no data were available on ART adherence, viral resistance or therapy changes. Unsorted PBMC were profiled instead of sorted CD4+ and CD8+ T cells because pre-ART samples had limited cell numbers. Limited PBMC availability meant only the TCR beta chain was sequenced, without alpha chain pairing. ART initiation was associated with a significant increase in TRB diversity, but diversity stayed significantly below transplant donor controls even after long-term ART. Expanded TRB clones identified before ART initiation dominated the repertoire across all time points, though the dominance fluctuated and decreased in many PLHIV after ART. HIV repertoires had narrower CDR3 length ranges than controls, and the network structure suggested an antigen-experienced repertoire that shifted only slightly toward naive after ART.

Sequences SGDLS (CDR1) and YYNGEE (CDR2) are obtained from the germline V gene. At the junction V is shortened by 0 bases and J by 2 bases; bases outside the gene matches: 2. Measured from the cysteine to the phenylalanine, the CDR3 is 15 residues long. Only the CDR3 portion is preserved as DNA: 45 bases, with reading frame beginning at the first base. The immunoSEQ hsTCRB v3.0 assay was used at survey level resolution to sequence the TRB variable region. The targeted TRB sequencing depth was roughly 40,000-55,000 T-cell genomes per sample. TRB libraries were pooled and sequenced on an Illumina MiSeq using a v3 150-cycle kit. As for the authors' bioinformatics: Repertoire analysis was performed in R inside a reproducible Nextflow workflow that covered QC, data transformation and analysis. LymphoSeq2, an R package for AIRR-Seq data exploration, was used to implement custom analyses. A few samples that produced fewer than 5000 total TRB sequences were removed, so 190 or so HIV repertoires were analyzed. Among the approximately 190 retained HIV repertoires, 55 to 65 were collected before ART initiation and over 120 were collected after ART initiation. Repertoires were downsampled to 5000 TRB nucleotide sequences, and summary statistics were averaged over 100 downsampling iterations. Only TRB sequences with CDR3 regions of at least seven amino acids were retained for analysis. Two measures captured diversity: a Shannon entropy-derived clonality score and the Gini coefficient. In repertoire networks, the top 5000 CDR3 amino acid sequences were linked whenever an edit distance of one separated two sequences. For TRB CDR3 amino acid sequences, antigen specificity groups and MHC restriction were predicted with GLIPH2. To flag known CMV, EBV, HIV or tissue antigen associations, CDR3 amino acid sequences were matched against VDJdb and McPAS-TCR. Pre-ART, post-ART and control groups were compared with Wilcoxon signed-rank tests and Holm-Bonferroni correction. The clones in this table, taken by TCRdb from immuneACCESS, are in-frame only. Not every clone is retained; where verified, under half of the shortfall comes from an unresolved V gene, and the cause of the rest is unknown. V and J calls and clone size are given by that table; D and trimming were obtained from the DNA. Recorded for this sample are some 33,000 clones; around 97% of them occurred a single time. The ten largest clonotypes hold about 1.9% of the sample.

To be included, a participant needed at least one PBMC sample from before ART initiation plus at least two post-ART samples. All participants with HIV were treated in the United States of America. Cryopreserved samples of about 0.95-11 million PBMC were thawed and washed before DNA extraction. At the time of the earliest PBMC sample, participants with HIV were aged between about 23 and 54 years. Per participant, PBMC samples came from 1-4 timepoints prior to ART initiation and 2-8 timepoints following ART initiation, for a median of 7 samples. Serial HIV viral load, CD4+ T-cell count, ART history and demographic data were obtained for every participant. Genomic DNA was extracted from unsorted PBMC with a Qiagen kit on a QIAcube, with processing performed in batches of 12 samples. In the case of this clone: Its antigen is not yet known. Per-nucleotide qualities are absent, and no much larger clonotype sits a single base away.

The sample was unsorted PBMCs, taken 7.6 years after starting antiretroviral therapy. This sequence originates from a man in his thirties or forties with HIV. The chain is assembled from TRBV9 and TRBJ2-7, and 10 junctional nucleotides match TRBD2. DNA sequence: TGTGCCAGCAGCGTAGGTCTAGCGGGAGCCTACGAGCAGTACTTC. It translates as CASSVGLAGAYEQYF.